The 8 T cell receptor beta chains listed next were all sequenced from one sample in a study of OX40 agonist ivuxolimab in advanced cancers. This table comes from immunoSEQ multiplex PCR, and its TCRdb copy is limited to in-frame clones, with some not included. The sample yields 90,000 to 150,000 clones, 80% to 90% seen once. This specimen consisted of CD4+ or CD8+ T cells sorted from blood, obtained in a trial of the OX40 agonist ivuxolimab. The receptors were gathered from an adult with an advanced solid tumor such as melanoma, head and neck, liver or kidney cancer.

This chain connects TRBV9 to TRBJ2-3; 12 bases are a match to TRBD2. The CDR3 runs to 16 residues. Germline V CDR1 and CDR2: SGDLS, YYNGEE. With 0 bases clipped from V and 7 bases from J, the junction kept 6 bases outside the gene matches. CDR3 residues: CASSVGPSGGANTQYF. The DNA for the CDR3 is TGTGCCAGCAGCGTAGGGCCTAGCGGGGGGGCCAATACGCAGTATTTT.

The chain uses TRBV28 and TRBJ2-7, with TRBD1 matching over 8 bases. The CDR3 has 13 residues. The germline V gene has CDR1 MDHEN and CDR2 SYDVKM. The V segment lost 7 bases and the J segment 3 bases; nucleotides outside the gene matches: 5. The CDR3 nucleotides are TGTGCCAGCACCCAGGGACAGGTCTACGAGCAGTACTTC. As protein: CASTQGQVYEQYF.

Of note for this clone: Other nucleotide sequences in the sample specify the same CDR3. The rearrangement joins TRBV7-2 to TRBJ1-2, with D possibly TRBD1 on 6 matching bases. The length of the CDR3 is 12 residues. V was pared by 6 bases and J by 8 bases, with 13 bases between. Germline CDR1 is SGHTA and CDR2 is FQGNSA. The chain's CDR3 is CASSPRGQGYTF. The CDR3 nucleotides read TGTGCCAGCAGTCCACGGGGACAAGGCTACACCTTC.

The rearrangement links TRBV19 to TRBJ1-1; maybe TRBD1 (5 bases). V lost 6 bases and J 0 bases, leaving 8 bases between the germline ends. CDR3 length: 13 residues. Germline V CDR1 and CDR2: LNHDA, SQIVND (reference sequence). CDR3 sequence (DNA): TGTGCCAGTAGGGGGCGGATGAACACTGAAGCTTTCTTT. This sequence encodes CASRGRMNTEAFF.

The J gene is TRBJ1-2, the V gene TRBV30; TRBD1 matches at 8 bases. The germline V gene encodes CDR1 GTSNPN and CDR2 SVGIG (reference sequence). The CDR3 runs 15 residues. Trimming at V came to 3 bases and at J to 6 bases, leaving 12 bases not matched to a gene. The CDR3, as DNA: TGTGCCTGGAGAGAAACGGACAGGGCTAAAGATGGCTACACCTTC. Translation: CAWRETDRAKDGYTF.

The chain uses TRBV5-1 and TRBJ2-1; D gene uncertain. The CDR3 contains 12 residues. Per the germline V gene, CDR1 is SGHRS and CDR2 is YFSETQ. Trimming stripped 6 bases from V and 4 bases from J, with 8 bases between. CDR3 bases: TGCGCCAGCACCCTTGGGTACAATGAGCAGTTCTTC. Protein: CASTLGYNEQFF. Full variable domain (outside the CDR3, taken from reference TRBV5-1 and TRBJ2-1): KAGVTQTPRYLIKTRGQQVTLSCSPISGHRSVSWYQQTPGQGLQFLFEYFSETQRNKGNFPGRFSGRQFSNSRSEMNVSTLELGDSALYLCASTLGYNEQFFGPGTRLTVL.

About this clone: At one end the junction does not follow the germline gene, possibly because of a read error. In DNA form, the CDR3 reads TGCGACAGCGGGGCCCGACAGGACTCCTTAAATCAGCCCCAGCATTTT. Amino acids: CDSGARQDSLNQPQHF. The chain has TRBV23-1 and TRBJ1-5, with D possibly TRBD1 on 6 matching bases. TRBV23-1 is labeled an ORF, and its function is uncertain. The CDR3 is 16 amino acids.

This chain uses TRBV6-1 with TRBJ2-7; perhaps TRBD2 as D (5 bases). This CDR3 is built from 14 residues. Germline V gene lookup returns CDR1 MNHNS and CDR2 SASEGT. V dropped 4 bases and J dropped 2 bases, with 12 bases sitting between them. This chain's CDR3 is CASSAEGGTYEQYF. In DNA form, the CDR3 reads TGTGCCAGCAGTGCCGAGGGTGGGACCTACGAGCAGTACTTC.